This T cell receptor beta chain was identified in a study of blood T cell repertoires in COVID-19. The ends were cut back, 4 bases at V and 4 bases at J, with 14 bases in the middle. Germline assignment: CDR1 SGHRS and CDR2 YFSETQ. This CDR3 has 15 residues. Clones were read by immunoSEQ multiplex PCR, and TCRdb kept only the in-frame ones, dropping some. The data show over 200,000 clones, 70% to 90% seen once. The rearrangement joins TRBV5-1 to TRBJ2-2; D is possibly TRBD2 (5 bases). The clonotype originates from a man aged 25-40 years who had recovered from COVID-19. The sequenced sample was PBMCs or T cells enriched from blood (not recorded which). Here the CDR3 DNA reads TGCGCCAGCAGCGGGAGTGCCTCTAGCACCGGGGAGCTGTTTTTT. Translation gives CASSGSASSTGELFF.